The 18 T cell receptor beta chains presented below share a single source sample, sequenced in a study of T cell repertoires in cytomegalovirus infection. TCRdb re-called the reads with MiXCR, one entry per CDR3 protein. The table records around 800,000 distinct CDR3 sequences, approximately 32% of them present only once. Their antigen targets remain unknown. The material was cultured CD8+ T cells from PBMCs, obtained from culture after CMV antigen stimulation. Receptors were obtained from a human donor in good health (CMV status not recorded). Some clones in this sample may be carry-over from other donors' samples.

This clonotype turned up a few times. V gene TRBV5-1 combines with J gene TRBJ1-1, with unresolved D. V lost 0 bases and J lost 11, with 20 bases in between. CDR3 length: 15 residues. Germline CDR1 reads SGHRS; CDR2 reads YFSETQ. CDR3 bases: TGCGCCAGCAGCTTGGCCTCAGCATTTGCGGACGAGGCTTTCTTT. Its protein product is CASSLASAFADEAFF.

The V gene is TRBV27, the J gene TRBJ2-5, with D maybe TRBD2 (6 bases). This CDR3 is 14 amino acids long. Deletions cut 4 bases from V and 1 base from J, with 10 bases between. The germline CDR1 and CDR2 sequences are MNHEY and SMNVEV (reference sequence). The CDR3 nucleotides are TGTGCCAGCAGTTGGGGACTCCCCCAAGAGACCCAGTACTTC. It translates to CASSWGLPQETQYF.

This rearrangement joins TRBV27 to TRBJ2-1, with D perhaps TRBD2 (5 bases). V lost 6 bases to trimming and J lost 2 bases, with 14 bases between them. CDR1 and CDR2 from the germline V gene are MNHEY and SMNVEV (reference sequence). The CDR3 loop spans 15 amino acids. CDR3 DNA sequence: TGTGCCAGCAGACTCCTTGCCGGGGCCTACAATGAGCAGTTCTTC. It is translated as CASRLLAGAYNEQFF.

In DNA form, the CDR3 reads TGTGCCACCAGGGAGGGCGGGGTCACAGATACGCAGTATTTT. Protein: CATREGGVTDTQYF. This chain joins TRBV6-2 or TRBV6-3 and TRBJ2-3; 7 bases fit TRBD2. Trimming took 10 bases from V and 2 from J; bases not matched to a gene: 9. The CDR3 contains 14 residues. CDR1 MNHEY and CDR2 SVGEGT come from the germline V gene.

The V and J genes are TRBV6-5 and TRBJ2-1, with a possible D match to TRBD2 (6 bases). The CDR3 consists of 15 residues. The V and J ends lost 3 bases and 1 base respectively, with 10 bases between them. Germline V lookup: CDR1 MNHEY, CDR2 SVGAGI. The CDR3 here is CASSYFGGSYNEQFF. CDR3 coding DNA: TGTGCCAGCAGTTATTTCGGGGGTTCCTACAATGAGCAGTTCTTC.

This clonotype has a handful of counts. V and J are TRBV6-6 and TRBJ2-7, with TRBD2 identical over 7 bases. The J segment lost 2 bases and the V segment lost 0 bases, leaving 1 base of the junction unmatched. Germline assignment: CDR1 MNHNY and CDR2 SVGAGI (reference sequence). This CDR3 region has 14 residues. This CDR3 reads CASSYSRGTYEQYF. The CDR3 bases are TGTGCCAGCAGTTACTCGCGGGGGACCTACGAGCAGTACTTC.

This clonotype has ten or more counts. The rearrangement joins TRBV7-8 to TRBJ1-1; the D gene is possibly TRBD1 (6 bases). In germline, CDR1 is SGHVS, CDR2 FQNEAQ. This CDR3 spans 15 amino acids. V shed 7 bases and J shed 3 bases, with 18 bases lying between them. Written as DNA, the CDR3 is TGTGCCAGCACCTTTCTGGGGGGCTCGGACACTGAAGCTTTCTTT. Translating gives CASTFLGGSDTEAFF.

This clonotype has a handful of counts. The chain is built from TRBV29-1 and TRBJ2-5; 7 nucleotides align to TRBD1. The CDR3 consists of 17 residues. CDR1 and CDR2 from the germline V gene are SQVTM and ANQGSEA. V lost 1 base to trimming and J lost 5 bases; unmatched junction nucleotides: 16. The CDR3 bases are TGCAGCGTTGAAGGGCTGGAACAGGGGATACACGGGGAGACCCAGTACTTC. This translates into CSVEGLEQGIHGETQYF.

The chain carries TRBV13 and TRBJ2-7; perhaps TRBD2 as D (5 bases). This CDR3 has 14 amino acids. V was cut by 0 bases and J by 2 bases, with 8 bases left in between. Germline-derived CDR1 and CDR2 are PRHDT and FYEKMQ (reference sequence). In DNA, the CDR3 is TGTGCCAGCAGCTTAGGCCTCGGGACCTACGAGCAGTACTTC. Amino acid sequence: CASSLGLGTYEQYF.

This clonotype was found a few times. This chain joins TRBV20-1 and TRBJ2-1; 9 positions match TRBD2. The CDR3 runs to 14 residues. V lost 8 bases, J lost 4 bases, and 9 bases stayed unmatched. Germline V CDR1 and CDR2: DFQATT, SNEGSKA (reference sequence). The CDR3 loop is CSSTYSGGYNEQFF. The DNA for the CDR3 is TGCAGTTCCACCTACAGCGGGGGGTACAATGAGCAGTTCTTC.

The rearrangement uses TRBV6-6 and TRBJ1-5; D remains ambiguous. The germline V gene encodes CDR1 MNHNY and CDR2 SVGAGI (reference sequence). V was clipped by 6 bases and J by 3 bases, with 15 bases between them. This CDR3 region has 15 residues. The CDR3 sequence is CASSLARDFNQPQHF. CDR3 nucleotides: TGTGCCAGCAGCCTAGCCCGGGATTTCAATCAGCCCCAGCATTTT.

The chain has TRBV13 and TRBJ1-5; a possible D gene is TRBD1 (5 bases). The V end lost 4 bases, the J end lost 4 bases, and 23 bases lay between the germline ends. The CDR3 covers 18 residues. CDR1 and CDR2 from the germline V gene are PRHDT and FYEKMQ (reference sequence). CDR3 in DNA: TGTGCCAGCAGCTCCCGGGGCAGTACTAATGGGGCAAATCAGCCCCAGCATTTT. It translates to CASSSRGSTNGANQPQHF. The whole variable domain, filled in from reference TRBV13 and TRBJ1-5, reads AAGVIQSPRHLIKEKRETATLKCYPIPRHDTVYWYQQGPGQDPQFLISFYEKMQSDKGSIPDRFSAQQFSDYHSELNMSSLELGDSALYFCASSSRGSTNGANQPQHFGDGTRLSIL.

CDR3 bases: TGTGCCAGCACCTTAGGGGGGTTCAATCAGCCCCAGCATTTT. Its protein product is CASTLGGFNQPQHF. The chain is built from TRBV12-3 or TRBV12-4 and TRBJ1-5; maybe TRBD1 (6 bases). Between the trimmed V and J ends, which lost 7 bases and 3 bases, there was a span of 13 bases. The CDR3 totals 14 residues.

J is TRBJ1-4 and V is TRBV6-8; D is unclear. The CDR3 runs 16 residues. Germline V gives CDR1 MNHGY, CDR2 SAAAGT. Trimming shortened V by 3 bases and J by 4 bases, and 15 bases separated the two germline ends. The CDR3 protein is CASSYAASVLNEKLFF. CDR3 nucleotides: TGTGCCAGCAGTTATGCAGCGTCAGTCCTTAATGAAAAACTGTTTTTT.

The chain is built from TRBV27 and TRBJ2-1; D is unclear. This CDR3 spans 14 amino acids. Trimming left V 3 bases short and J 6 bases short, with 12 bases between. The germline V gene has CDR1 MNHEY and CDR2 SMNVEV (reference sequence). The CDR3 sequence: CASSFGPFANEQFF. For the CDR3, the DNA is TGTGCCAGCAGTTTTGGACCTTTTGCCAATGAGCAGTTCTTC.

This clonotype was detected a few times. This chain connects TRBV7-2 to TRBJ2-7, with 10 bases matching TRBD2. From germline, CDR1 is SGHTA and CDR2 FQGNSA. The J segment lost 3 bases and the V segment lost 0 bases, leaving 5 bases of the junction unmatched. The CDR3 runs to 16 residues. The CDR3 sequence is CASSLAKSGGVYEQYF. The CDR3, as DNA: TGTGCCAGCAGCTTAGCGAAAAGCGGGGGGGTCTACGAGCAGTACTTC.

The chain carries TRBV7-9 and TRBJ2-3, with D perhaps assigned TRBD1 or TRBD2 (6 bases each). This CDR3 comprises 15 residues. CDR1 is SEHNR, CDR2 FQNEAQ, per germline (reference sequence). With 0 bases removed from V and 6 bases from J, the gap between germline ends came to 13 bases. The CDR3 DNA sequence: TGTGCCAGCAGCTTAGCCCGGGGGCGCGGGGATACGCAGTATTTT. Translating gives CASSLARGRGDTQYF.

This chain connects TRBV27 to TRBJ1-1; D perhaps matches TRBD1 (6 bases). Trimming pared 7 bases from V and 1 base from J, leaving 10 bases between. The germline gives CDR1 MNHEY, CDR2 SMNVEV (reference sequence). The CDR3 is 13 residues long. This chain's CDR3 is CASKEGGNTEAFF. CDR3 DNA: TGTGCCAGCAAGGAGGGGGGGAACACTGAAGCTTTCTTT.